Given below is one T cell receptor (beta chain) in context. Its target is unknown. After removal of 5 bases from V and 8 bases from J, the junction contained 5 bases not matched to a gene. CDR3 size: 12 residues. Germline CDR1 and CDR2: SGHAT and FQNNGV. With 60 Vbeta and 13 Jbeta primers, the PCR was carried out. TCRdb keeps only in-frame clones here, not all; method: immunoSEQ multiplex PCR. The sample has about 220,000 clones, 70% to 80% seen once. The data originate from a study of cytomegalovirus exposure and HLA in healthy donors. Overall study: A prior study identified 100 million to 130 million unique TCR beta sequences from 200 million or so T cells.

The donors, nominally healthy at sampling, likely had unrecorded immune exposures. General study findings and limits: A later analysis found most CMV-associated TCR beta chains apparently HLA-restricted. Further analysis, carried out later, found HLA-associated TCR beta chains more clonally expanded than equally common other chains.

V and J are TRBV11-2 and TRBJ1-2; 7 bases map to TRBD1. The specimen was PBMCs. The TCR comes from a woman younger than 45 in good health and CMV-seronegative. CDR3 DNA sequence: TGTGCCAGCAGCCGACAGGGATGGGGCTACACCTTC. Protein: CASSRQGWGYTF. Full variable domain (missing parts from reference TRBV11-2 and TRBJ1-2): EAGVAQSPRYKIIEKRQSVAFWCNPISGHATLYWYQQILGQGPKLLIQFQNNGVVDDSQLPKDRFSAERLKGVDSTLKIQPAKLEDSAVYLCASSRQGWGYTFGSGTRLTVV.